Shown below are 14 T cell receptor beta chains from a single sample sequenced in a study of OX40 agonist ivuxolimab in advanced cancers. Library preparation was by the immunoSEQ multiplex PCR assay. What TCRdb holds here is the immuneACCESS table cut down to in-frame rearrangements. Part of the clones is not present; checked against another copy, under half of the missing clones reflect an unresolved V gene, and the others are unexplained. The sample has some 11,000 clones on record, approximately 78% of them singletons. Approximately 20% of the sample is held by the ten biggest clonotypes. The sequencing used CD4+ or CD8+ T cells sorted from blood, collected in a trial of the OX40 agonist ivuxolimab. These receptors were taken from an adult with an advanced solid tumor such as melanoma, head and neck, liver or kidney cancer.

V is TRBV14 and J is TRBJ2-7; D unclear. Trimming stripped 0 bases from V and 3 bases from J, with 9 bases between. The CDR3 is 14 amino acids. Germline CDR1 SGHDN, CDR2 FVKESK. The chain's CDR3 is CASSQDGFNYEQYF. Here the CDR3 DNA reads TGTGCCAGCAGCCAAGATGGATTCAACTACGAGCAGTACTTC.

The gene calls are TRBV19 and TRBJ2-1, with TRBD2 matching over 9 bases. V lost 4 bases to trimming and J lost 2 bases; unmatched junction nucleotides: 3. Germline CDR1 and CDR2: LNHDA and SQIVND (reference sequence). There are 15 residues in the CDR3. The DNA of the CDR3 is TGTGCCAGTAGTACTTCTAGCGGGACCTACAATGAGCAGTTCTTC. Translation: CASSTSSGTYNEQFF.

V usage is TRBV9 and J usage is TRBJ2-1; 7 bases agree with TRBD2. Germline lookup yields CDR1 SGDLS and CDR2 YYNGEE. J lost 8 bases, V lost 1 base, and 12 bases had no gene match. CDR3 length: 16 residues. As DNA, the CDR3 is TGTGCCAGCAGCGTATTGGTCCGTCGGGAGGCAGATGAGCAGTTCTTC. Encoded protein: CASSVLVRREADEQFF. Complete variable domain (other parts from reference TRBV9 and TRBJ2-1): DSGVTQTPKHLITATGQRVTLRCSPRSGDLSVYWYQQSLDQGLQFLIQYYNGEERAKGNILERFSAQQFPDLHSELNLSSLELGDSALYFCASSVLVRREADEQFFGPGTRLTVL.

This clone was seen once. The chain couples TRBV5-4 to TRBJ2-2; perhaps TRBD2 as D (5 bases). V was trimmed by 4 bases and J by 6 bases, leaving 19 bases between them. CDR1 and CDR2 (germline): SGHNT, YYREEE (reference sequence). There are 16 residues in the CDR3. DNA for the CDR3: TGTGCCAGCAGCCGCTCCGGCAGAGGGAGTCCCGGGGAGCTGTTTTTT. Amino acids: CASSRSGRGSPGELFF.

The chain links TRBV4-3 to TRBJ1-3; the D is unclear. The germline V gene encodes CDR1 LGHNA and CDR2 YSLEER. CDR3 length equals 17 residues. The V gene lost 0 bases and the J gene lost 0 bases, with 12 bases spanning the gap. CDR3 region: CASSQDEGPISGNTIYF. The CDR3 DNA follows: TGCGCCAGCAGCCAAGATGAGGGCCCCATCTCTGGAAACACCATATATTTT.

V gene TRBV2 combines with J gene TRBJ2-3, with 8 bases that match TRBD1. Trimming at V came to 3 bases and at J to 2 bases, leaving 4 bases not matched to a gene. The CDR3 loop spans 15 amino acids. Germline CDR1 is SNHLY and CDR2 is FYNNEI. The CDR3 spells CASSDQGAATDTQYF. CDR3 DNA sequence: TGTGCCAGCAGTGACCAGGGGGCCGCCACAGATACGCAGTATTTT. Looking up the rest from reference TRBV2 and TRBJ2-3 gives the full variable domain: EPEVTQTPSHQVTQMGQEVILRCVPISNHLYFYWYRQILGQKVEFLVSFYNNEISEKSEIFDDQFSVERPDGSNFTLKIRSTKLEDSAMYFCASSDQGAATDTQYFGPGTRLTVL.

The chain couples TRBV4-3 to TRBJ1-1, with no clear D. The CDR3 loop spans 17 amino acids. Germline V gene lookup returns CDR1 LGHNA and CDR2 YSLEER. The V gene lost 1 base and the J gene lost 4 bases, with 19 bases spanning the gap. The CDR3 DNA follows: TGCGCCAGCAGCCAAGGTCCGGCGGCCCTGGAACTCACTGAAGCTTTCTTT. Translating it yields CASSQGPAALELTEAFF.

The genes are TRBV7-2 and TRBJ2-7; either TRBD1 or TRBD2 may fit D (6 bases each). The CDR3 is 15 amino acids. V was clipped by 5 bases and J by 4 bases, with 18 bases between them. Germline V lookup: CDR1 SGHTA, CDR2 FQGNSA. The CDR3 DNA sequence: TGTGCCAGCAGCCAATCTCCCGGGGGCCAGTACGAGCAGTACTTC. Translating gives CASSQSPGGQYEQYF.

This clone was counted between two and nine times. V is TRBV11-2 and J is TRBJ2-1, with D possibly TRBD2 on 5 matching bases. The V end was cut by 5 bases, the J end by 5 bases, with 13 bases between. This CDR3 contains 14 residues. CDR1 is SGHAT and CDR2 is FQNNGV in the germline V gene. This chain's CDR3 is CASSHHGLDNEQFF. CDR3 sequence (DNA): TGTGCCAGCAGCCACCATGGACTTGACAATGAGCAGTTCTTC.

The genes are TRBV7-3 and TRBJ2-3, with 7 bases identical to TRBD1. CDR3 length: 16 amino acids. CDR1 is SGHTA and CDR2 is FQGTGA in the germline V gene. J lost 2 bases, V lost 10 bases, and 15 bases had no gene match. CDR3 amino acids: CATYWLGGVFTDTQYF. For the CDR3, the DNA is TGTGCCACCTATTGGCTAGGGGGCGTCTTCACAGATACGCAGTATTTT.

The V and J genes are TRBV12-1 and TRBJ2-1; the table's D call, TRBD1, has no DNA check behind it. TRBV12-1 is shown as a pseudogene. There are 14 residues in the CDR3. In nucleotides, the CDR3 is TGTGCCAGCAGCTCGCGGACAGTATACAATGAGCAGTTCTTC. As protein: CASSSRTVYNEQFF.

The chain combines TRBV30 with TRBJ1-2; tentative D call: TRBD1 (5 bases). V lost 0 bases and J lost 5, with 10 bases in between. The CDR3 loop spans 13 amino acids. The germline V gene has CDR1 GTSNPN and CDR2 SVGIG (reference sequence). The CDR3 spells CAWSVVGGYGYTF. CDR3 sequence (DNA): TGTGCCTGGAGTGTAGTCGGGGGGTATGGCTACACCTTC.

V is TRBV19 and J is TRBJ2-1; D gene unclear. CDR1 and CDR2 (germline): LNHDA, SQIVND (reference sequence). The length of the CDR3 is 13 residues. Trimming removed 1 base at V and 6 bases at J, with 7 bases between. The CDR3 is CASSIVLSNEQFF. The CDR3 DNA is TGTGCCAGTAGTATAGTACTAAGCAATGAGCAGTTCTTC.

This clone was observed a single time. The V gene is TRBV11-1, the J gene TRBJ2-3; 7 nucleotides line up with TRBD1. The V segment lost 4 bases and the J segment 6 bases; nucleotides outside the gene matches: 13. This CDR3 has 16 residues. Germline assignment: CDR1 SGHAT and CDR2 FQDESV (reference sequence). The CDR3 reads CASSSSGQMKTDTQYF. CDR3 bases: TGTGCCAGCAGCTCCTCGGGACAGATGAAAACGGATACGCAGTATTTT.